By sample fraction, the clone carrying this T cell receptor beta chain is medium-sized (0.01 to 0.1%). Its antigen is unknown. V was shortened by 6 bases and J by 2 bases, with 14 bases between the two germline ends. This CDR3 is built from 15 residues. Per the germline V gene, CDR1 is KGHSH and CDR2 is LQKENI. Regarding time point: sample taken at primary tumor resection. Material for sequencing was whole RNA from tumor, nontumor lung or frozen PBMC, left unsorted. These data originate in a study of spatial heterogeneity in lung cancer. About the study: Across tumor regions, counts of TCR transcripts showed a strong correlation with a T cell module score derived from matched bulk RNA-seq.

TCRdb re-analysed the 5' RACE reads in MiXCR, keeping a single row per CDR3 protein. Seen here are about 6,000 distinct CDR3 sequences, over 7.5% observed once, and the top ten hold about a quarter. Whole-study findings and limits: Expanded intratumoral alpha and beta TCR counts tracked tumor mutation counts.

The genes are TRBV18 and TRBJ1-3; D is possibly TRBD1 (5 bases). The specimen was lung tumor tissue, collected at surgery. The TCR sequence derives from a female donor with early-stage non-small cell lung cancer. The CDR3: CASSPDSSTGNTIYF. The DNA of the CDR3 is TGTGCCAGCTCCCCCGACAGCAGCACTGGAAACACCATATATTTT.